This entry lists 20 T cell receptor beta chains sequenced from one sample in a study of beta chain features in type 1 diabetes (dated by TCRdb to the late 2010s). Study-level results and caveats: A moderate but significant shortening of TCRB CDR3 length was observed in type 1 diabetes patients in all four CD4+ subsets.

The method was the immunoSEQ multiplex PCR assay. The entire amount of isolated RNA was reverse transcribed using the High Capacity cDNA Reverse Transcription Kit, so the sequenced TCRB transcripts were expressed ones. TCRdb obtained this table from immuneACCESS and retained in-frame rearrangements with V and J assigned. These tables miss some clones; where compared with another copy, unresolved V genes account for less than half of the shortfall, and the remainder is unexplained. The sample data list around 150,000 clones, and about a tenth of these were observed just once. The ten biggest clones cover less than 0.5% of the sample. Antigens of these TCRs are unknown. Sequenced material: central memory CD4+ T cells from blood. These receptors were collected from a man aged 30-40 years with type 1 diabetes.

For this clone: The junction departs from the called germline gene at one end, perhaps through a read error. V is TRBV10-3 and J is TRBJ1-2; TRBD1 aligns across 8 bases. The CDR3 totals 12 residues. The germline CDR1 and CDR2 sequences are ENHRY and SYGVKD. The CDR3 spells CAISQPGQGLAF. The CDR3 nucleotides are TGTGCCATCAGCCAACCCGGACAGGGCTTGGCCTTC.

This clone turned up a few times. V usage is TRBV5-4 and J usage is TRBJ2-5; D not resolved. CDR1 and CDR2 from the germline V gene are SGHNT and YYREEE (reference sequence). CDR3 length: 13 amino acids. V was shortened by 1 base and J by 4 bases, with 8 bases between the two germline ends. The CDR3 is CASSLMTGETQYF. The CDR3 DNA is TGTGCCAGCAGCTTGATGACTGGAGAGACCCAGTACTTC. Full variable domain (missing parts from reference TRBV5-4 and TRBJ2-5): ETGVTQSPTHLIKTRGQQVTLRCSSQSGHNTVSWYQQALGQGPQFIFQYYREEENGRGNFPPRFSGLQFPNYSSELNVNALELDDSALYLCASSLMTGETQYFGPGTRLLVL.

This clone was detected a few times. This chain links TRBV30 with TRBJ2-7; possible D gene TRBD2, 5 bases. The CDR3 extends over 11 amino acids. V was cut by 5 bases and J by 4 bases, with 9 bases left in between. Germline CDR1 GTSNPN, CDR2 SVGIG (reference sequence). The chain's CDR3 is CAWYGDYEQYF. CDR3 nucleotides: TGTGCCTGGTACGGGGATTACGAGCAGTACTTC.

This chain links TRBV9 with TRBJ2-1; D remains unclear. Germline-derived CDR1 and CDR2 are SGDLS and YYNGEE. The V end lost 2 bases, the J end lost 7 bases, and 10 bases lay between the germline ends. This CDR3 has 13 amino acids. As DNA, the CDR3 is TGTGCCAGCAGCGTGGAGTTTAGGAATGAGCAGTTCTTC. Translated, it gives CASSVEFRNEQFF.

This sequence joins TRBV30 and TRBJ1-5; D may be TRBD1 (5 bases). Germline assignment: CDR1 GTSNPN and CDR2 SVGIG (reference sequence). The CDR3 extends over 13 amino acids. Trimming left V 0 bases short and J 6 bases short, with 9 bases between. The CDR3 sequence: CAWSVGPAQPQHF. CDR3 nucleotides: TGTGCCTGGAGTGTGGGGCCCGCTCAGCCCCAGCATTTT.

This chain connects TRBV18 to TRBJ2-6, with D perhaps matching TRBD1 (6 bases). Trimming cost V 6 bases and J 1 base, with 28 bases left between them. Germline CDR1 reads KGHSH; CDR2 reads LQKENI. The CDR3 covers 21 residues. Here the CDR3 reads CASSHGRDTLNPSSGANVLTF. The CDR3, as DNA: TGTGCCAGCTCCCACGGACGGGACACCCTTAATCCCTCTTCTGGGGCCAACGTCCTGACTTTC.

This clone was seen a few times. The chain links TRBV5-1 to TRBJ2-3; tentative D call: TRBD2 (5 bases). This CDR3 contains 15 residues. In germline, CDR1 is SGHRS, CDR2 YFSETQ. Deletions cut 2 bases from V and 5 bases from J, with 15 bases between. In nucleotides, the CDR3 is TGCGCCAGCAGCTTAGCACAGCCGGGGAGAGATACGCAGTATTTT. It is translated as CASSLAQPGRDTQYF.

The chain couples TRBV18 to TRBJ2-5; D perhaps matches TRBD2 (5 bases). Trimming took 3 bases from V and 5 from J, leaving 10 bases between them. The CDR3 contains 13 residues. CDR1 is KGHSH and CDR2 is LQKENI in the germline V gene. CDR3 DNA: TGTGCCAGCTCACCGGAGCGGACGGAGACCCAGTACTTC. It encodes CASSPERTETQYF.

The J gene is TRBJ1-1, the V gene TRBV11-3; maybe TRBD1 (6 bases). Trimming took 5 bases from V and 4 from J, leaving 14 bases between them. Germline assignment: CDR1 SGHNT and CDR2 YENEEA. The CDR3 consists of 14 residues. CDR3: CASSKGQSSTEAFF. The CDR3 DNA sequence: TGTGCCAGCAGCAAGGGACAATCCTCCACTGAAGCTTTCTTT.

The chain has TRBV5-8 and TRBJ2-1; 8 bases line up with TRBD2. V lost 0 bases, J lost 1 base, and 6 bases stayed unmatched. Germline-derived CDR1 and CDR2 are SGHTS and YDEGEE. The CDR3 spans 17 residues. CDR3 sequence reads: CASSLVTGRASYNEQFF. The CDR3 coding sequence is TGTGCCAGCAGCTTGGTTACCGGGAGGGCTTCCTACAATGAGCAGTTCTTC.

This clone has just a few counts. The gene calls are TRBV28 and TRBJ2-7; 9 positions agree with TRBD1. The CDR3 consists of 15 residues. V lost 3 bases, J lost 3 bases, and 6 bases stayed unmatched. CDR1 and CDR2 (germline): MDHEN, SYDVKM. The CDR3 nucleotides read TGTGCCAGCAGTTTCCTGGGACAGGGTGTCTACGAGCAGTACTTC. It codes for CASSFLGQGVYEQYF. Variable domain in full (rest from reference TRBV28 and TRBJ2-7): DVKVTQSSRYLVKRTGEKVFLECVQDMDHENMFWYRQDPGLGLRLIYFSYDVKMKEKGDIPEGYSVSREKKERFSLILESASTNQTSMYLCASSFLGQGVYEQYFGPGTRLTVT.

V is TRBV9 and J is TRBJ1-2; a weak D match, TRBD1 (6 bases). Germline V gene sequence: CDR1 SGDLS, CDR2 YYNGEE. V shed 4 bases and J shed 4 bases, with 26 bases lying between them. The CDR3 has 18 residues. The CDR3 sequence: CASSPWGGLLRSGYGYTF. CDR3 DNA sequence: TGTGCCAGCAGCCCGTGGGGGGGCCTACTAAGATCTGGCTATGGCTACACCTTC.

CDR3 protein: CASSLGGGGSYEQYF. In DNA, the CDR3 is TGCGCCAGCAGCTTGGGGGGCGGTGGCTCCTACGAGCAGTACTTC. V gene TRBV5-1 combines with J gene TRBJ2-7; maybe TRBD1 (5 bases). The CDR3 consists of 15 residues. V lost 0 bases and J 0 bases, leaving 10 bases between the germline ends. Germline loops: CDR1 SGHRS, CDR2 YFSETQ.

This clone was recorded a few times. The chain couples TRBV5-1 to TRBJ2-7; 7 bases are shared with TRBD1. The germline gives CDR1 SGHRS, CDR2 YFSETQ. Losses at the gene ends were 0 bases for V and 3 bases for J; bases not matched to a gene: 3. There are 14 residues in the CDR3. The CDR3 DNA reads TGCGCCAGCAGCTTGGAATCAGGGGGCTACGAGCAGTACTTC. Protein product: CASSLESGGYEQYF.

This clone occurred a few times. V is TRBV4-1 and J is TRBJ2-1, with 14 bases matching TRBD2. CDR3 size: 18 residues. CDR1 and CDR2 from the germline V gene are MGHRA and YSYEKL. After removal of 0 bases from V and 8 bases from J, the junction contained 9 bases not matched to a gene. The CDR3, as DNA: TGCGCCAGCAGCCAAGATCGTCGACTAGCGGGAGGGCTGGATGAGCAGTTCTTC. Translated, it gives CASSQDRRLAGGLDEQFF.

This clone was observed a handful of times. Other nucleotide sequences from this sample produce the same CDR3. This chain joins TRBV5-1 and TRBJ2-7; TRBD1 is a possible D gene (6 bases). The CDR3 extends over 14 amino acids. V shed 4 bases and J shed 0 bases, with 11 bases lying between them. Looked up from germline, CDR1 is SGHRS and CDR2 is YFSETQ. CDR3 in DNA: TGCGCCAGCAGCCCAAGACAGGCCTCCTACGAGCAGTACTTC. Residues: CASSPRQASYEQYF.

This clone was counted once. Other nucleotide sequences from this sample produce the same CDR3. V is TRBV5-1 and J is TRBJ2-2; perhaps TRBD1 as D (5 bases). With 0 bases removed from V and 2 bases from J, the gap between germline ends came to 8 bases. Germline V gene data show CDR1 as SGHRS and CDR2 as YFSETQ. CDR3 length: 15 residues. This CDR3 reads CASSLGTSNTGELFF. Written as DNA, the CDR3 is TGCGCCAGCAGCTTGGGGACAAGCAACACCGGGGAGCTGTTTTTT.

This clone turned up a few times. The V gene is TRBV4-3, the J gene TRBJ1-1; D not resolved. Germline V gene sequence: CDR1 LGHNA, CDR2 YSLEER. Trimming removed 4 bases at V and 11 bases at J, with 20 bases between. The CDR3 consists of 14 residues. In DNA, the CDR3 is TGCGCCAGCAGCCCGACTTTAGTATCGACCCGGGCTTTCTTT. Translation gives CASSPTLVSTRAFF.

This clone showed up just a few times. The gene calls are TRBV10-3 and TRBJ2-4; D not resolved. The germline CDR1 and CDR2 sequences are ENHRY and SYGVKD. V was cut by 10 bases and J by 8 bases, with 18 bases left in between. There are 13 residues in the CDR3. CDR3 sequence reads: CATARQDVDIQYF. DNA for the CDR3: TGTGCCACCGCCCGACAAGATGTAGACATTCAGTACTTC.

J is TRBJ2-5 and V is TRBV16; 7 bases agree with TRBD1. The CDR3 runs 15 residues. V shed 2 bases and J 2 bases; nucleotides not matched to a gene: 5. Germline lookup yields CDR1 KGHSY and CDR2 FQNENV. DNA for the CDR3: TGTGCCAGCAGCCAAATTGACAGGGAACAAGAGACCCAGTACTTC. Translating gives CASSQIDREQETQYF.